This TCR beta chain was captured in a study of neurological immune-mediated disorders. The CDR3 consists of 13 residues. Germline V gene lookup returns CDR1 MDHEN and CDR2 SYDVKM. The V end lost 0 bases, the J end lost 2 bases, and 2 bases lay between the germline ends. MiXCR, run by TCRdb on the 5' RACE reads, gives a single entry per CDR3 protein. The sample comprises around 130,000 distinct CDR3 sequences, about 3.2% of which are singletons, and 1.3% rests with the top ten. The unsorted libraries had their origin in 2 million PBMCs stored at -80 C. This clonotype was seen at least ten times. The sample comprised PBMCs. This clonotype was obtained from a woman in her 30s with multiple sclerosis. The V gene is TRBV28, the J gene TRBJ1-5; no clear D gene. DNA of the CDR3: TGTGCCAGCAGTTTATGGGGCAATCAGCCCCAGCATTTT. The encoded protein is CASSLWGNQPQHF.